This TCR beta chain originates from a study of blood T cells in healthy people across ages. CDR1 and CDR2 (germline): MNHNY, SVGAGI (reference sequence). The CDR3 totals 15 residues. The donors, all healthy, were Caucasians living in Russia, aged about 6 to 100. Next came a second PCR, run for about 7 to 12 cycles, which used a sample-barcoded 5' primer along with a J-beta primer mix. TCRdb reprocessed the 5' RACE reads with MiXCR, giving one entry per CDR3 protein. The sample comprises approximately 820,000 distinct CDR3 sequences, under 45% of which are singletons, and under 20% rests with the top ten.

The origin of this receptor is a man between 60 and 75 years old in good health. This chain joins TRBV6-6 and TRBJ2-4; D is perhaps TRBD1 (5 bases). With the DNA end fitting TRBJ2-7 better, the J assignment may be wrong. Material: blood. CDR3 amino acids: CASSYSRETLGEQYF. The CDR3 DNA is TGTGCCAGCAGTTACTCCAGGGAAACCCTTGGCGAGCAGTACTTC.